This T cell receptor (beta chain) was profiled in a study of CD8+CD57+ T cells in acquired aplastic anemia. This CDR3 comprises 14 residues. Germline assignment: CDR1 SGHRS and CDR2 YFSETQ. Trimming left V 4 bases short and J 5 bases short, with 13 bases between. TCR beta VDJ combinations and CDR3 sequences were profiled from genomic DNA. TCRdb recomputed calls from the reads with MiXCR, one row per CDR3 protein. The data show 100,000 to 150,000 distinct CDR3 sequences, around 48% seen once. Sequenced material: sorted CD4+, CD8+, or CD8+CD57+ T cells (not recorded which) from PBMCs. The V call is TRBV5-1, the J call TRBJ2-4, with D tentatively TRBD2 (6 bases). The clonotype comes from a human donor in good health, serving as a control. The CDR3 is CASSPRPGENIQYF. CDR3 in DNA: TGCGCCAGCAGCCCGCGTCCGGGGGAAAACATTCAGTACTTC.